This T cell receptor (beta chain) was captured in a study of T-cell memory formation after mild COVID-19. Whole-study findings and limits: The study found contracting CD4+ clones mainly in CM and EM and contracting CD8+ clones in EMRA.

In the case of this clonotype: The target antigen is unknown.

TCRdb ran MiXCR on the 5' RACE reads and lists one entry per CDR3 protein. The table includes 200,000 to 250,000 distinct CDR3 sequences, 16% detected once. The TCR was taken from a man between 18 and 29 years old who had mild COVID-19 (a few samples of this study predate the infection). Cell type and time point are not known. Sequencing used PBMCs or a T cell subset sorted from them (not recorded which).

CDR3 nucleotides: TGTGCCAGCAGCCTGGACAGGGACCAGCCCCAGCATTTT. Translated, it gives CASSLDRDQPQHF. V usage is TRBV11-2 and J usage is TRBJ1-5, with 8 bases that match TRBD1. V shed 5 bases, J shed 7 bases, and the junction held 4 bases outside the gene matches. Germline V CDR1 and CDR2: SGHAT, FQNNGV. The CDR3 loop spans 13 amino acids.